This TCR beta chain was captured in a study of blood T cells in healthy people across ages. A sample-barcoded 5' primer and a J-beta primer mix were used in a second PCR of roughly 7 to 11 cycles. Using its own MiXCR run on the 5' RACE reads, TCRdb lists one record per CDR3 protein. This table holds about 1.4 million distinct CDR3 sequences, roughly 59% found once. Isolating PBMCs gave at least 6.5 million of these cells per sample. This receptor was taken from a man aged 18 to 29 in good health. Material: blood.

The CDR3 DNA is TGTGCCAGCAGCCAAGAGGGACCGACTAGCTCGACGTTCTACGAGCAGTACTTC. Translation: CASSQEGPTSSTFYEQYF. The chain employs TRBV4-2 and TRBJ2-7; TRBD2 matches at 7 bases. With 0 bases clipped from V and 3 bases from J, the junction kept 14 bases outside the gene matches. From germline, CDR1 is LGHNA and CDR2 YNFKEQ. CDR3 length equals 18 residues.